What follows are 3 T cell receptor beta chains derived from one specimen sequenced in a study of shared clonotypes between healthy human individuals (dated by TCRdb to about 2020). CD8 naive samples were obtained by positive selection for CCR7 among CD45RO-negative cells, yielding a CD45RA+CCR7+ population from which TemRA cells were excluded. The library was obtained by the immunoSEQ multiplex PCR assay. The source is immuneACCESS, and TCRdb retained only in-frame sequences with V and J called. Part of the clones is not carried over; for the studies checked, unresolved V genes explain less than half of this, and the remainder is unexplained. The sample table lists millions of clones, about 94% of them with a count of one. 1% to 1.3% of the sample comes from the top ten. The sample comprised naive CD8+ T cells sorted from blood. Read against the paper, the sample's cell subset or site label means: CD45RA+CCR7+. The receptors come from a young man in good health.

Worth noting for this clone: Within the sample, other DNA sequences also encode this same CDR3. The chain joins TRBV29-1 to TRBJ2-7; D perhaps matches TRBD1 (5 bases). The CDR3 extends over 12 amino acids. Trimming left V 4 bases short and J 2 bases short, with 9 bases between. Germline V CDR1 and CDR2: SQVTM, ANQGSEA. The CDR3 bases are TGCAGCGTTGTGGCAGGGACCTACGAGCAGTACTTC. This gives the protein CSVVAGTYEQYF.

In its sample, this clone was seen once. The V call is TRBV29-1, the J call TRBJ2-1, with TRBD1 identical over 12 bases. This CDR3 contains 13 residues. Germline CDR1 SQVTM, CDR2 ANQGSEA. J gave up 9 bases and V 4 bases, and 4 bases lay outside the gene matches. CDR3 DNA: TGCAGCGTTGGGGACAGGGGGCTAGGTGAGCAGTTCTTC. Translating gives CSVGDRGLGEQFF.

The chain employs TRBV27 and TRBJ1-1; possible D gene TRBD1, 6 bases. The germline CDR1 and CDR2 sequences are MNHEY and SMNVEV (reference sequence). The CDR3 totals 15 residues. V dropped 8 bases and J dropped 3 bases, with 19 bases sitting between them. The CDR3 reads CASGSWDTYDTEAFF. The DNA of the CDR3 is TGTGCCAGCGGGTCGTGGGACACCTATGACACTGAAGCTTTCTTT.